This T cell receptor (beta chain) was found in a study of blood T cell repertoires in COVID-19. The germline V gene has CDR1 MNHEY and CDR2 SVGEGT. V lost 4 bases and J 2 bases, leaving 22 bases between the germline ends. The CDR3 contains 18 residues. The repertoire was sequenced with immunoSEQ multiplex PCR; TCRdb's copy has only in-frame clones and lacks some. Among about 250,000 clones, roughly nine tenths were seen once, and the ten largest hold around 3.3%. V and J are TRBV6-2 or TRBV6-3 and TRBJ2-3; TRBD1 might be the D (6 bases). The sequenced material came from peripheral blood. This receptor was obtained from a young man with active or convalescent COVID-19. CDR3 coding DNA: TGTGCCAGCAGTTTCAACGCTATAGGCCTGGGGGCCACAGATACGCAGTATTTT. Translation: CASSFNAIGLGATDTQYF.